This TCR beta chain stems from a study of CD8 T cells in ankylosing spondylitis. This clonotype was observed at least ten times. What it recognizes is unknown. Findings and caveats of the study: Certain motif variants had earlier appeared in reactive arthritis synovial fluid and blood. Among TCR beta sequences, a motif of roughly 8 highly homologous variants appeared characteristic of ankylosing spondylitis blood. Clones linked to disease, bearing a CD8+ phenotype, were relatively rare in peripheral blood.

In TCRdb, the 5' RACE reads were re-called with MiXCR into one record per CDR3 protein. The sample gives about 540,000 distinct CDR3 sequences, approximately 11% of which show up once; under 7.5% is in the top ten. The CDR3 has 14 amino acids. Trimming took off 6 bases at V and 4 bases at J, with 15 bases between the two ends. Sequences were obtained from blood, either unsorted or a sorted T cell fraction (not recorded which). The clonotype comes from a male donor with ankylosing spondylitis. The chain couples TRBV12-3 or TRBV12-4 to TRBJ1-1; D is ambiguous. The CDR3 loop is CASSPSTLATEAFF. DNA for the CDR3: TGTGCCAGCAGCCCCAGTACTCTGGCCACTGAAGCTTTCTTT.